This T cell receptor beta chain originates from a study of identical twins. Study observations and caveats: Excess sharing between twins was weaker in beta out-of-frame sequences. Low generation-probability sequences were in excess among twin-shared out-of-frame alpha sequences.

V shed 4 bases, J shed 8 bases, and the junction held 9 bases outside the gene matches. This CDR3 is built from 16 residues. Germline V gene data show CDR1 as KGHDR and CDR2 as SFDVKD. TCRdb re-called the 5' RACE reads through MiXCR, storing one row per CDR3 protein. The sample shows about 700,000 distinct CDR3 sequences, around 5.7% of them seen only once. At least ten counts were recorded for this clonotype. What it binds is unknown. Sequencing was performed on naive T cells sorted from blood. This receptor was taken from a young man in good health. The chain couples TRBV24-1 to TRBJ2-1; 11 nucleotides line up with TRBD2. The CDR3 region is CATSDPRPGLADEQFF. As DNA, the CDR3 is TGTGCCACCAGTGACCCTCGACCGGGACTAGCGGATGAGCAGTTCTTC.